The 18 T cell receptor beta chains in this list originate from one sample, sequenced in a study of CD8 T cells in ankylosing spondylitis. TCRdb analysed the 5' RACE reads with MiXCR anew, one entry per CDR3 protein. The table shows over 75,000 distinct CDR3 sequences, with 8.8% occurring only once. Sequences were obtained from blood, either unsorted or a sorted T cell fraction (not recorded which). Receptors originate from a male donor with ankylosing spondylitis or in good health (not recorded which).

The rearrangement joins TRBV5-1 to TRBJ2-1; D unresolved. The V end was cut by 4 bases, the J end by 4 bases, with 9 bases between. Germline CDR1 reads SGHRS; CDR2 reads YFSETQ. This CDR3 spans 13 amino acids. CDR3 sequence: CASSDSEYNEQFF. The CDR3 nucleotides are TGCGCCAGCAGCGATAGTGAGTACAATGAGCAGTTCTTC.

This clonotype was detected ten times or more. V is TRBV20-1 and J is TRBJ2-3, with a possible D match to TRBD2 (5 bases). Germline loops: CDR1 DFQATT, CDR2 SNEGSKA (reference sequence). The CDR3 consists of 14 residues. CDR3 sequence: CSVEYGVYTDTQYF. As DNA, the CDR3 is TGCAGCGTAGAATACGGGGTCTACACAGATACGCAGTATTTT.

This clonotype came up many times. V is TRBV23-1 and J is TRBJ2-7; 8 bases fit TRBD1. TRBV23-1 carries the ORF label, with uncertain function. The CDR3 totals 15 residues. Trimming at V came to 2 bases and at J to 0 bases, leaving 3 bases not matched to a gene. The DNA of the CDR3 is TGCGCCAGCAGTCAAGCGGGGACAGGCTCCTACGAGCAGTACTTC. This translates into CASSQAGTGSYEQYF.

This clonotype was detected only a few times. The chain uses TRBV9 and TRBJ1-5; D ambiguous. Trimming cost V 3 bases and J 0 bases, with 7 bases left between them. From germline, CDR1 is SGDLS and CDR2 YYNGEE. The CDR3 is 14 residues long. The CDR3 DNA reads as TGTGCCAGCAGCGGGATCCCTAGCAATCAGCCCCAGCATTTT. Translation gives CASSGIPSNQPQHF.

The CDR3 nucleotides read TGTGCCAGCAGCCGGACCGGGGGGTACAATGAGCAGTTCTTC. Amino acid sequence: CASSRTGGYNEQFF. The chain links TRBV4-2 to TRBJ2-1; 7 bases line up with TRBD2. V lost 4 bases to trimming and J lost 4 bases; unmatched junction nucleotides: 4. Germline V CDR1 and CDR2: LGHNA, YNFKEQ. CDR3 length: 14 residues.

This clonotype has ten or more counts. The chain carries TRBV9 and TRBJ2-3, with D perhaps TRBD1 or TRBD2 (5 bases each). CDR1 and CDR2 (germline): SGDLS, YYNGEE. This CDR3 is built from 16 residues. V lost 4 bases and J 1 base, leaving 16 bases between the germline ends. The CDR3 loop is CASSPPLRGGTDTQYF. DNA for the CDR3: TGTGCCAGCAGCCCTCCTCTTCGGGGCGGCACAGATACGCAGTATTTT. Full variable domain (outside the CDR3, taken from reference TRBV9 and TRBJ2-3): DSGVTQTPKHLITATGQRVTLRCSPRSGDLSVYWYQQSLDQGLQFLIQYYNGEERAKGNILERFSAQQFPDLHSELNLSSLELGDSALYFCASSPPLRGGTDTQYFGPGTRLTVL.

This clonotype was picked up many times. The V and J genes are TRBV2 and TRBJ2-7; D is undetermined. The length of the CDR3 is 14 residues. V was shortened by 3 bases and J by 2 bases, with 11 bases between the two germline ends. CDR1 and CDR2 (germline): SNHLY, FYNNEI. The CDR3 loop is CASSEWFSTYEQYF. CDR3 DNA: TGTGCCAGCAGTGAGTGGTTTAGTACCTACGAGCAGTACTTC.

This clonotype was seen repeatedly, ten times or more. The V call is TRBV24-1, the J call TRBJ2-7; no firm D call. The V gene lost 0 bases and the J gene lost 2 bases, with 13 bases spanning the gap. The CDR3 is 16 amino acids. Germline V gives CDR1 KGHDR, CDR2 SFDVKD. CDR3 sequence reads: CATSDLWRRLPYEQYF. CDR3 nucleotide sequence: TGTGCCACCAGTGATTTGTGGCGGCGCCTACCCTACGAGCAGTACTTC.

This clonotype was seen at least ten times. This chain links TRBV5-6 with TRBJ2-6; no clear D gene. Germline CDR1 SGHDT, CDR2 YYEEEE. The CDR3 spans 17 residues. Trimming pared 5 bases from V and 0 bases from J, leaving 15 bases between. In nucleotides, the CDR3 is TGTGCCAGCAGTCTGGAAACGAGGAGCTCTGGGGCCAACGTCCTGACTTTC. This gives the protein CASSLETRSSGANVLTF.

Ten or more counts support this clonotype. This chain connects TRBV2 to TRBJ2-7; the D gene is possibly TRBD2 (6 bases). The V and J ends lost 3 bases and 12 bases respectively, with 18 bases between them. In germline, CDR1 is SNHLY, CDR2 FYNNEI. The CDR3 spans 13 residues. CDR3 bases: TGTGCCAGCAGTGACGGGGGACCTTCCAAGGGGTACTTC. Translated: CASSDGGPSKGYF.

This clonotype was picked up many times. The chain couples TRBV20-1 to TRBJ2-2; TRBD1 might be the D (5 bases). The V gene's germline CDR1 is DFQATT and CDR2 SNEGSKA (reference sequence). The CDR3 length is 15 residues. The V end was cut by 3 bases, the J end by 3 bases, with 14 bases between. This CDR3 is CSASYRQGYTGELFF. In DNA, the CDR3 is TGCAGTGCTAGCTACAGGCAGGGATACACCGGGGAGCTGTTTTTT.

This clonotype came up many times. The chain carries TRBV3-1 and TRBJ2-5, with TRBD2 matching over 9 bases. V lost 1 base to trimming and J lost 9 bases; unmatched junction nucleotides: 9. The CDR3 is 15 residues long. Germline V CDR1 and CDR2: LGHDT, YNNKEL (reference sequence). The CDR3 nucleotides are TGTGCCAGCAGCCAAGCCCTAGCGGGGATTGCGGCCCAGTACTTC. This sequence encodes CASSQALAGIAAQYF.

V usage is TRBV3-1 and J usage is TRBJ2-7; TRBD1 aligns across 8 bases. The CDR3 spans 17 residues. Germline V gene lookup returns CDR1 LGHDT and CDR2 YNNKEL (reference sequence). J lost 1 base, V lost 2 bases, and 10 bases had no gene match. The CDR3 region is CASSQTFRDRRSYEQYF. The CDR3 bases are TGTGCCAGCAGCCAAACTTTCCGGGACAGGAGATCCTACGAGCAGTACTTC.

This clonotype was seen ten or more times. J is TRBJ1-1 and V is TRBV5-1; 8 nucleotides agree with TRBD1. CDR1 SGHRS and CDR2 YFSETQ come from the germline V gene. The length of the CDR3 is 16 residues. Germline trimming cut 0 bases from V and 1 base from J; bases unmatched to any gene: 5. In nucleotides, the CDR3 is TGCGCCAGCAGCTTGGCGACAGGGGAGGCGAACACTGAAGCTTTCTTT. Translated, it gives CASSLATGEANTEAFF.

This clonotype was picked up many times. The chain combines TRBV10-3 with TRBJ1-2; perhaps TRBD1 as D (6 bases). The V and J ends lost 11 bases and 5 bases respectively, with 18 bases between them. The CDR3 loop spans 13 amino acids. Germline lookup yields CDR1 ENHRY and CDR2 SYGVKD. The CDR3 loop reads CAGGPSVTYGYTF. In DNA, the CDR3 is TGTGCCGGGGGGCCATCGGTTACGTATGGCTACACCTTC.

This clonotype was counted many times. V usage is TRBV10-3 and J usage is TRBJ2-3, with 7 bases matching TRBD2. Per the germline V gene, CDR1 is ENHRY and CDR2 is SYGVKD. V lost 4 bases, J lost 4 bases, and 5 bases stayed unmatched. This CDR3 region has 14 residues. DNA of the CDR3: TGTGCCATCAGTGCCGGGGGGTTCGCAGATACGCAGTATTTT. This gives the protein CAISAGGFADTQYF.

This clonotype was observed many times. This chain uses TRBV7-2 with TRBJ1-1; weak D call: TRBD1 (6 bases). The CDR3 is 15 amino acids. Trimming took 4 bases from V and 6 from J, leaving 18 bases between them. Germline CDR1 is SGHTA and CDR2 is FQGNSA. The CDR3 nucleotides are TGTGCCAGCAGCTCAGCAACAGCCTCAGGGGCTGAAGCTTTCTTT. Translating it yields CASSSATASGAEAFF.

This clonotype came up once. The chain joins TRBV14 to TRBJ2-3; perhaps TRBD2 as D (7 bases). CDR3 length: 17 residues. V lost 0 bases, J lost 2 bases, and 15 bases lay in between. CDR1 SGHDN and CDR2 FVKESK come from the germline V gene. CDR3 bases: TGTGCCAGCAGCCAAGATCCGGGCGGGGGACACACAGATACGCAGTATTTT. Amino acids: CASSQDPGGGHTDTQYF. Variable domain in full (rest from reference TRBV14 and TRBJ2-3): EAGVTQFPSHSVIEKGQTVTLRCDPISGHDNLYWYRRVMGKEIKFLLHFVKESKQDESGMPNNRFLAERTGGTYSTLKVQPAELEDSGVYFCASSQDPGGGHTDTQYFGPGTRLTVL.